A single sample gave rise to the 7 T cell receptor beta chains below, sequenced in a study of T cell changes during pregnancy in multiple sclerosis. Libraries were prepared by immunoSEQ multiplex PCR; TCRdb keeps only in-frame clonotypes and omits some of them. The profile shows 40,000 to 60,000 clones, approximately 94% of them singletons. The sequencing here drew on CD8+ T cells from peripheral blood mononuclear cells, taken before pregnancy. All receptors derive from a female donor with multiple sclerosis, enrolled in a pregnancy study.

The CDR3 DNA sequence: TGTGCCTGGAGCGGTCAACCAAACACCGGGGAGCTGTTTTTT. Translated, it gives CAWSGQPNTGELFF. V is TRBV30 and J is TRBJ2-2; D not certain. This CDR3 is 14 amino acids long. CDR1 and CDR2 (germline): GTSNPN, SVGIG (reference sequence). V dropped 3 bases and J dropped 2 bases, with 10 bases sitting between them.

The chain couples TRBV27 to TRBJ1-1, with a weak D call TRBD1 (5 bases). The CDR3 length is 12 residues. CDR1 and CDR2 (germline): MNHEY, SMNVEV (reference sequence). V was cut by 2 bases and J by 9 bases, with 10 bases left in between. Written as DNA, the CDR3 is TGTGCCAGCAGTTTAGGGGGGAGACAAGCTTTCTTT. This codes for CASSLGGRQAFF.

This clone has just a few counts. V is TRBV19 and J is TRBJ2-7, with D tentatively TRBD1 (5 bases). The germline V and J ends were trimmed by 7 bases and 0 bases, with 13 bases remaining between them. The CDR3 has 14 amino acids. Germline V CDR1 and CDR2: LNHDA, SQIVND (reference sequence). The CDR3 loop reads CASTKAGSSYEQYF. CDR3 nucleotides: TGTGCCAGTACGAAGGCAGGGTCCTCCTACGAGCAGTACTTC.

The chain employs TRBV7-6 and TRBJ2-5; D call uncertain. The CDR3 consists of 10 residues. CDR1 is SGHVS and CDR2 is FNYEAQ in the germline V gene. Trimming stripped 5 bases from V and 8 bases from J, with 6 bases between. The CDR3 coding sequence is TGTGCCAGCAGCCCCCAAACCCAGTACTTC. Translated, it gives CASSPQTQYF.

This chain connects TRBV10-1 to TRBJ2-5; 8 bases line up with TRBD2. The CDR3 totals 15 residues. J gave up 4 bases and V 8 bases, and 12 bases lay outside the gene matches. Germline assignment: CDR1 WNHNN and CDR2 SYGVQD (reference sequence). The CDR3 reads CASSPGAGGLETQYF. The CDR3, as DNA: TGCGCCAGCTCCCCCGGGGCGGGGGGCTTAGAGACCCAGTACTTC.

This rearrangement joins TRBV6-6 to TRBJ2-7; TRBD1 might be the D (6 bases). There are 14 residues in the CDR3. Trimming removed 6 bases at V and 9 bases at J, with 21 bases between. Germline CDR1 reads MNHNY; CDR2 reads SVGAGI (reference sequence). The CDR3: CASSAGPDRSRQYF. The CDR3 DNA reads as TGTGCCAGCAGCGCAGGCCCCGACAGGAGCAGGCAGTACTTC.

The chain has TRBV5-1 and TRBJ2-7; maybe TRBD2 (5 bases). Deletions cut 5 bases from V and 0 bases from J, with 15 bases between. This CDR3 contains 15 residues. CDR1 and CDR2 from the germline V gene are SGHRS and YFSETQ. The CDR3 DNA follows: TGCGCCAGCAGTTCCCGGGGTCGGTCCTCCTACGAGCAGTACTTC. Translating it yields CASSSRGRSSYEQYF. The full variable domain, rest sourced from reference TRBV5-1 and TRBJ2-7, is KAGVTQTPRYLIKTRGQQVTLSCSPISGHRSVSWYQQTPGQGLQFLFEYFSETQRNKGNFPGRFSGRQFSNSRSEMNVSTLELGDSALYLCASSSRGRSSYEQYFGPGTRLTVT.